Listed below are T cell receptor beta chains from one sample, sequenced in a study of cytomegalovirus exposure and HLA in healthy donors. Measured with immunoSEQ multiplex PCR; TCRdb has only the in-frame clones, and not every one. The data contain around 190,000 clones, roughly 10% of them singletons. Sequencing input: PBMCs. The origin of the receptors is a woman aged 30 to 39 in good health and CMV-seropositive. CDR3s include the opening cysteine and the closing phenylalanine or tryptophan. The D gene is left open where the match is weak. Only part of the rows carry a size: once, few, many, or a class if the clone is expanded.

abundance: few; d_gene: TRBD2; v_gene: TRBV5-1; j_gene: TRBJ2-3; CDR3aa: CASSSLGSSGSWGTDTQYF; CDR3nt: TGCGCCAGCAGCTCCCTAGGGTCTAGCGGGAGTTGGGGCACAGATACGCAGTATTTT
abundance: NA; d_gene: NA; v_gene: TRBV7-9; j_gene: TRBJ2-1; CDR3aa: CASSLNRDKFF; CDR3nt: TGTGCCAGCAGCTTAAACCGGGATAAGTTCTTC
abundance: NA; d_gene: NA; v_gene: TRBV20-1; j_gene: TRBJ2-7; CDR3aa: CSASSLNEQYF; CDR3nt: TGCAGTGCTAGTAGTTTGAACGAGCAGTACTTC
abundance: few; d_gene: NA; v_gene: TRBV5-1; j_gene: TRBJ2-5; CDR3aa: CASSLEATGTQYF; CDR3nt: TGCGCCAGCAGCTTGGAGGCCACGGGGACCCAGTACTTC
abundance: NA; d_gene: NA; v_gene: TRBV25-1; j_gene: TRBJ1-4; CDR3aa: CASSRRGGANEKLFF; CDR3nt: TGTGCCAGCAGTAGGAGGGGGGGAGCTAATGAAAAACTGTTTTTT
abundance: NA; d_gene: TRBD1; v_gene: TRBV5-1; j_gene: TRBJ2-7; CDR3aa: CASSYRDSNYEQYF; CDR3nt: TGCGCCAGCAGCTACCGGGACAGCAACTACGAGCAGTACTTC
abundance: NA; d_gene: NA; v_gene: TRBV27; j_gene: TRBJ1-1; CDR3aa: CASGTPQVSEAFF; CDR3nt: TGTGCCAGCGGAACACCACAGGTCTCTGAAGCTTTCTTT
abundance: few; d_gene: NA; v_gene: TRBV6-1; j_gene: TRBJ2-1; CDR3aa: CASSGPRQQPSNEQFF; CDR3nt: TGTGCCAGCAGTGGACCCCGCCAACAGCCGTCCAATGAGCAGTTCTTC
abundance: few; d_gene: NA; v_gene: TRBV27; j_gene: TRBJ1-6; CDR3aa: CASSLKQGTSPLHF; CDR3nt: TGTGCCAGCAGTTTGAAACAGGGAACTTCACCCCTCCACTTT
abundance: NA; d_gene: TRBD1; v_gene: TRBV6-5; j_gene: TRBJ1-1; CDR3aa: CASGQGQYLTEAFF; CDR3nt: TGTGCCAGCGGACAGGGACAGTACCTTACTGAGGCTTTCTTT
abundance: NA; d_gene: NA; v_gene: TRBV10-1; j_gene: TRBJ2-3; CDR3aa: CASSVGPGLPGTQYF; CDR3nt: TGCGCCAGCAGTGTCGGCCCAGGACTCCCCGGAACGCAGTATTTT
abundance: many; d_gene: NA; v_gene: TRBV30; j_gene: TRBJ1-5; CDR3aa: CAWSGAAQNQPQHF; CDR3nt: TGTGCCTGGAGTGGGGCTGCCCAAAATCAGCCCCAGCATTTT
abundance: NA; d_gene: TRBD2; v_gene: TRBV5-3; j_gene: TRBJ2-1; CDR3aa: CARSLMGLAGFYNEQFF; CDR3nt: TGTGCCAGAAGCTTGATGGGACTAGCGGGTTTCTACAATGAGCAGTTCTTC
abundance: NA; d_gene: NA; v_gene: TRBV9; j_gene: TRBJ2-7; CDR3aa: CASSVASLASADEQYF; CDR3nt: TGTGCCAGCAGCGTAGCCAGCTTAGCATCGGCGGACGAGCAGTACTTC
abundance: few; d_gene: NA; v_gene: TRBV19; j_gene: TRBJ1-1; CDR3aa: CASSTQMNTEAFF; CDR3nt: TGTGCCAGTAGTACTCAGATGAACACTGAAGCTTTCTTT
abundance: NA; d_gene: TRBD2; v_gene: TRBV5-4; j_gene: TRBJ2-7; CDR3aa: CASSRGLAGRNYEQYF; CDR3nt: TGTGCCAGCAGCCGGGGACTAGCGGGGCGAAACTACGAGCAGTACTTC
abundance: NA; d_gene: NA; v_gene: TRBV2; j_gene: TRBJ1-4; CDR3aa: CASSEASPWAGRGKLFF; CDR3nt: TGTGCCAGCAGTGAAGCCTCCCCTTGGGCGGGCCGGGGAAAACTGTTTTTT
abundance: few; d_gene: TRBD2; v_gene: TRBV6-5; j_gene: TRBJ2-1; CDR3aa: CASSKLASTVDEQFF; CDR3nt: TGTGCCAGCAGCAAACTAGCGTCCACGGTGGATGAGCAGTTCTTC
abundance: few; d_gene: NA; v_gene: TRBV7-2; j_gene: TRBJ2-1; CDR3aa: CASRRAGRNNEQFF; CDR3nt: TGTGCCAGCCGACGGGCGGGGAGAAACAATGAGCAGTTCTTC
abundance: few; d_gene: NA; v_gene: TRBV2; j_gene: TRBJ1-2; CDR3aa: CASRDSYGYTF; CDR3nt: TGTGCCAGCAGGGACAGCTATGGCTACACCTTC
abundance: few; d_gene: TRBD1; v_gene: TRBV10-3; j_gene: TRBJ2-7; CDR3aa: CAISGTGSFYEQYF; CDR3nt: TGTGCCATCAGTGGGACAGGGAGCTTCTACGAGCAGTACTTC
abundance: NA; d_gene: NA; v_gene: TRBV2; j_gene: TRBJ1-4; CDR3aa: CASTSNEKLFF; CDR3nt: TGTGCCAGCACCTCCAATGAAAAACTGTTTTTT
abundance: NA; d_gene: NA; v_gene: TRBV6-4; j_gene: TRBJ2-7; CDR3aa: CASTTRARHHEQYF; CDR3nt: TGTGCCAGCACTACCAGGGCCCGCCACCACGAGCAGTACTTC
abundance: few; d_gene: NA; v_gene: TRBV5-4; j_gene: TRBJ2-5; CDR3aa: CASSLGGFQETQYF; CDR3nt: TGTGCCAGCAGCTTGGGAGGGTTCCAAGAGACCCAGTACTTC
abundance: few; d_gene: NA; v_gene: TRBV2; j_gene: TRBJ2-2; CDR3aa: CASSGDIGELFF; CDR3nt: TGTGCCAGCAGTGGCGATATCGGGGAGCTGTTTTTT
abundance: NA; d_gene: NA; v_gene: TRBV7-2; j_gene: TRBJ2-3; CDR3aa: CASSLSGHTDTQYF; CDR3nt: TGTGCCAGCAGCTTATCGGGTCACACAGATACGCAGTATTTT
abundance: few; d_gene: NA; v_gene: TRBV27; j_gene: TRBJ1-5; CDR3aa: CASRPGPRPNQPQHF; CDR3nt: TGTGCCAGCAGGCCTGGGCCTCGCCCCAATCAGCCCCAGCATTTT
abundance: few; d_gene: NA; v_gene: TRBV4-1; j_gene: TRBJ1-5; CDR3aa: CASSQEQGGRGNQPQHF; CDR3nt: TGCGCCAGCAGCCAAGAACAGGGCGGGAGGGGCAATCAGCCCCAGCATTTT
abundance: NA; d_gene: NA; v_gene: TRBV5-1; j_gene: TRBJ2-7; CDR3aa: CASSWADTYEQYF; CDR3nt: TGCGCCAGCAGCTGGGCAGATACCTACGAGCAGTACTTC
abundance: few; d_gene: NA; v_gene: TRBV25-1; j_gene: TRBJ1-1; CDR3aa: CASSKGVAEAFF; CDR3nt: TGTGCCAGCAGTAAAGGGGTTGCTGAAGCTTTCTTT
abundance: few; d_gene: TRBD1; v_gene: TRBV5-4; j_gene: TRBJ2-3; CDR3aa: CASSPPGQGATDTQYF; CDR3nt: TGTGCCAGCAGCCCTCCTGGACAGGGGGCCACAGATACGCAGTATTTT
abundance: few; d_gene: NA; v_gene: TRBV7-9; j_gene: TRBJ1-3; CDR3aa: CASSFSGGSGNTIYF; CDR3nt: TGTGCCAGCAGCTTCAGTGGAGGCTCTGGAAACACCATATATTTT
abundance: NA; d_gene: TRBD1; v_gene: TRBV7-6; j_gene: TRBJ2-4; CDR3aa: CASSLAQGAYIQYF; CDR3nt: TGTGCCAGCAGCTTAGCGCAGGGGGCGTACATTCAGTACTTC
abundance: few; d_gene: TRBD1; v_gene: TRBV5-6; j_gene: TRBJ1-5; CDR3aa: CASSWGQGGQPQHF; CDR3nt: TGTGCCAGCAGCTGGGGACAGGGCGGGCAGCCCCAGCATTTT
abundance: NA; d_gene: TRBD2; v_gene: TRBV30; j_gene: TRBJ2-3; CDR3aa: CAWSVKAGGNTQYF; CDR3nt: TGTGCCTGGAGTGTAAAGGCGGGGGGGAATACGCAGTATTTT
abundance: NA; d_gene: TRBD1; v_gene: TRBV11-1; j_gene: TRBJ2-2; CDR3aa: CASSVDRVDTGELFF; CDR3nt: TGTGCCAGCAGCGTGGACAGGGTAGACACCGGGGAGCTGTTTTTT
abundance: few; d_gene: TRBD2; v_gene: TRBV15; j_gene: TRBJ2-7; CDR3aa: CATSREGLAAYEQYF; CDR3nt: TGTGCCACCAGCAGAGAGGGACTAGCGGCCTACGAGCAGTACTTC
abundance: NA; d_gene: NA; v_gene: TRBV2; j_gene: TRBJ1-2; CDR3aa: CASTSAALYGYTF; CDR3nt: TGTGCCAGCACCTCGGCGGCCTTATATGGCTACACCTTC
abundance: NA; d_gene: TRBD2; v_gene: TRBV9; j_gene: TRBJ2-3; CDR3aa: CASSVVAGGNTDTQYF; CDR3nt: TGTGCCAGCAGCGTAGTGGCGGGAGGGAACACAGATACGCAGTATTTT
abundance: few; d_gene: NA; v_gene: TRBV7-9; j_gene: TRBJ2-5; CDR3aa: CASSPEGLRETQYF; CDR3nt: TGTGCCAGCAGCCCAGAGGGCCTTCGGGAGACCCAGTACTTC
abundance: NA; d_gene: TRBD1; v_gene: TRBV5-1; j_gene: TRBJ2-7; CDR3aa: CASSRTGGIAYEQYF; CDR3nt: TGCGCCAGCAGCCGTACAGGGGGGATCGCCTACGAGCAGTACTTC
abundance: NA; d_gene: NA; v_gene: TRBV6-1; j_gene: TRBJ2-7; CDR3aa: CASRRAPNRGNEQYF; CDR3nt: TGTGCCAGCCGGAGGGCCCCGAACAGGGGAAACGAGCAGTACTTC
abundance: few; d_gene: TRBD1; v_gene: TRBV6-1; j_gene: TRBJ2-3; CDR3aa: CASSEPVGTGVTDTQYF; CDR3nt: TGTGCCAGCAGTGAACCGGTGGGGACAGGGGTCACAGATACGCAGTATTTT
abundance: few; d_gene: TRBD1; v_gene: TRBV5-1; j_gene: TRBJ1-2; CDR3aa: CASSLAWTGAGYTF; CDR3nt: TGCGCCAGCAGCTTGGCTTGGACAGGGGCCGGCTACACCTTC
abundance: NA; d_gene: NA; v_gene: TRBV2; j_gene: TRBJ2-3; CDR3aa: CASRLETDTQYF; CDR3nt: TGTGCCAGCAGGTTAGAGACAGATACGCAGTATTTT